This T cell receptor beta chain derives from a study of T cell responses to AZD1222 COVID-19 vaccine. CDR3 length: 13 residues. V gave up 4 bases and J gave up 8 bases, with 14 bases separating them. Germline V lookup: CDR1 SEHNR, CDR2 FQNEAQ (reference sequence). There are a few counts of this clone. Clones were sequenced by immunoSEQ multiplex PCR, and TCRdb holds only the in-frame ones, with some missing. The table shows over 110,000 clones, with around 94% occurring only once. The chain employs TRBV7-9 and TRBJ1-2; possible D gene TRBD1, 5 bases. This receptor was taken from an adult who received the AZD1222 COVID-19 vaccine. Here the sequenced sample was peripheral blood, taken 28 days after the second AZD1222 dose. CDR3 bases: TGTGCCAGCAGCTCCGCCGGGGCTGGCGGCTACACCTTC. It yields the protein CASSSAGAGGYTF. The full variable domain, with the rest looked up from reference TRBV7-9 and TRBJ1-2, is DTGVSQNPRHKITKRGQNVTFRCDPISEHNRLYWYRQTLGQGPEFLTYFQNEAQLEKSRLLSDRFSAERPKGSFSTLEIQRTEQGDSAMYLCASSSAGAGGYTFGSGTRLTVV.